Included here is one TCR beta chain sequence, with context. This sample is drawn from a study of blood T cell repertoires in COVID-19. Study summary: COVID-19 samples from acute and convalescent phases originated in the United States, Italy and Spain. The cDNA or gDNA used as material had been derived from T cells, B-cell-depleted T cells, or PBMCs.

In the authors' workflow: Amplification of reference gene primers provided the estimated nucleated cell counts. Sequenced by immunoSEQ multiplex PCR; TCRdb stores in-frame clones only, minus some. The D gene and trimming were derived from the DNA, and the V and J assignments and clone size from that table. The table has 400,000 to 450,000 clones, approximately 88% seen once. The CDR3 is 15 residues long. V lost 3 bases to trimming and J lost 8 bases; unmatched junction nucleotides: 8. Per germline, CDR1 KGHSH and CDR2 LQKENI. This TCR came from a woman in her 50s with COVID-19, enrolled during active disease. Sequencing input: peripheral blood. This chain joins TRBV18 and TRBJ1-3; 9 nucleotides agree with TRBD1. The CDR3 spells CASSPTGGLSDTIYF. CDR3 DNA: TGTGCCAGCTCACCCACAGGGGGCCTAAGCGACACCATATATTTT.